This T cell receptor beta chain came from a study of cytomegalovirus exposure and HLA in healthy donors. Study background: Among the roughly 380 donors who were genotyped, about 84% fell in the genetic ancestry cluster that is associated with self-reported Caucasian donors.

The CDR3 contains 13 residues. The V end lost 2 bases, the J end lost 3 bases, and 8 bases lay between the germline ends. Germline loops: CDR1 WSHSY, CDR2 SAAADI. This clone has just a few counts. Use of 60 Vbeta and 13 Jbeta primers characterized the PCR. This table comes from immunoSEQ multiplex PCR, and its TCRdb copy is limited to in-frame clones, with some not included. The table shows about 180,000 clones, with under 80% occurring only once. This TCR was sampled from a woman younger than 45 in good health and CMV-seropositive. Sequenced material: PBMCs. The chain couples TRBV10-2 to TRBJ2-7; D call uncertain. In nucleotides, the CDR3 is TGCGCCAGCAGTGAGGTGTCATTCTACGAGCAGTACTTC. It yields the protein CASSEVSFYEQYF.